Presented here are 7 T cell receptor beta chains from one specimen sequenced in a study of control samples from healthy donors and cancer patients. Repertoires were generated with immunoSEQ multiplex PCR, while TCRdb's copy carries only in-frame clones and drops some. Of 150,000 or so clones in the sample, over 85% were seen once. Sequenced input: blood. The receptor source for this set is a man aged 18 to 35 in good health.

V is TRBV5-6 and J is TRBJ2-7; a possible D gene is TRBD1 (5 bases). CDR1 and CDR2 (germline): SGHDT, YYEEEE. V was trimmed by 7 bases and J by 6 bases, leaving 26 bases between them. The CDR3 length is 16 residues. The CDR3 DNA is TGTGCCAGCGTTCGGACGTATGGGCAGGGTCTCGTCGAGCAGTACTTC. It translates to CASVRTYGQGLVEQYF.

This clone was recorded once. V gene TRBV6-6 combines with J gene TRBJ1-5, with D unresolved. Germline values: CDR1 MNHNY, CDR2 SVGAGI (reference sequence). V was pared by 7 bases and J by 3 bases, with 16 bases between. This CDR3 has 15 amino acids. This CDR3 reads CASNSNGVNNQPQHF. The CDR3 DNA reads TGTGCCAGCAATTCGAACGGGGTGAACAATCAGCCCCAGCATTTT.

This CDR3 reads CASSPRSYNEQFF. The CDR3 DNA reads as TGTGCCAGCAGCCCCCGGAGCTACAATGAGCAGTTCTTC. The V and J genes are TRBV27 and TRBJ2-1; D is uncertain. V was pared by 6 bases and J by 3 bases, with 9 bases between. The CDR3 covers 13 residues. The germline CDR1 and CDR2 sequences are MNHEY and SMNVEV (reference sequence).

This chain uses TRBV12-5 with TRBJ1-4, with D uncertain. Germline values: CDR1 LGHNT, CDR2 FRNRAP. The length of the CDR3 is 19 residues. Trimming took off 2 bases at V and 0 bases at J, with 19 bases between the two ends. CDR3 amino acids: CASGLWNIAFKTTNEKLFF. The CDR3 region has the DNA TGTGCTAGTGGTTTGTGGAATATTGCTTTCAAAACAACTAATGAAAAACTGTTTTTT.

The CDR3 reads CASSPPSTQDTIYF. In nucleotides, the CDR3 is TGTGCCAGCTCACCACCGAGTACACAAGACACCATATATTTT. The J gene is TRBJ1-3, the V gene TRBV18; D not resolved. The germline V and J ends were trimmed by 0 bases and 8 bases, with 11 bases remaining between them. CDR1 and CDR2 from the germline V gene are KGHSH and LQKENI. The CDR3 is 14 amino acids.

This clone was found once. The rearrangement links TRBV27 to TRBJ2-3; 7 bases are a match to TRBD2. The CDR3 contains 12 residues. Germline loops: CDR1 MNHEY, CDR2 SMNVEV (reference sequence). J lost 9 bases, V lost 10 bases, and 10 bases had no gene match. CDR3 nucleotide sequence: TGTGCCACCTCCCGGGCGGGAGCCACGCAGTATTTT. Protein: CATSRAGATQYF.

The rearrangement links TRBV4-2 to TRBJ2-7; 8 bases line up with TRBD2. The V segment lost 4 bases and the J segment 2 bases; nucleotides outside the gene matches: 16. Germline V gene sequence: CDR1 LGHNA, CDR2 YNFKEQ. This CDR3 is built from 18 residues. The CDR3 coding sequence is TGTGCCAGCAGCCCAAGAGGACCGGGAGGGCCGAGAACCTACGAGCAGTACTTC. Its protein product is CASSPRGPGGPRTYEQYF.